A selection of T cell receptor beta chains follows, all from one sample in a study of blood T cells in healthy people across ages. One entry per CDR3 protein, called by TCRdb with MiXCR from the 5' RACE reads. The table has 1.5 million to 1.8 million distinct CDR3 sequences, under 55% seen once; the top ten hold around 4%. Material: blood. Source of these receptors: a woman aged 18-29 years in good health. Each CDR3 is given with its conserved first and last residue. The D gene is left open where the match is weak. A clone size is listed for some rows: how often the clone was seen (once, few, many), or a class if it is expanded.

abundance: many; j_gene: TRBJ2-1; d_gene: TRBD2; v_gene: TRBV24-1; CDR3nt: TGTGCCACCAGTGATTTCAGCGGGGGCCATTACAATGAGCAGTTCTTC; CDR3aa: CATSDFSGGHYNEQFF
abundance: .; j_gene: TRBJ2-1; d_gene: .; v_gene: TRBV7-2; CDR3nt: TGTGCCAGCAGCTTAGCCATAACGGAGGGCCTTGAGACCCAGTTCTTC; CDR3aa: CASSLAITEGLETQFF
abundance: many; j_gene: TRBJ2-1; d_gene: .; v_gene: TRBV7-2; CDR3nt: TGTGCCAGCAGCTTGGGACTGATCAATGAGCAGTTCTTC; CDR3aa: CASSLGLINEQFF
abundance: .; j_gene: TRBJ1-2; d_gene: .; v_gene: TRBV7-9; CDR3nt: TGTGCCAGCAGCTTATCCCGGCTGGGGCAGGAGGGCTACACCTTC; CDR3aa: CASSLSRLGQEGYTF
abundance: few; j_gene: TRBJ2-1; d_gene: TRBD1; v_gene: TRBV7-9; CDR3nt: TGTGCCAGCATCCACCGGGACAGGATTTACAATGAGCAGTTCTTC; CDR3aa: CASIHRDRIYNEQFF
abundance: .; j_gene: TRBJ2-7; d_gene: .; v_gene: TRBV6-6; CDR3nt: TGTGCCAGCAGTTACTCGGGGGCCGTGGAGCAGTACTTC; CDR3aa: CASSYSGAVEQYF
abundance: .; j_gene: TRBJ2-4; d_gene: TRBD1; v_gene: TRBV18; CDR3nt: TGTGCCAGCTCACCCGACAGGGGGACCAAAAACATTCAGTACTTC; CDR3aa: CASSPDRGTKNIQYF
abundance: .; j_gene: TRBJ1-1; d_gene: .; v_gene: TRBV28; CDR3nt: TGTGCCGGCAGTTCCCCGACAGGTTCCAACACTGAAGCTTTCTTT; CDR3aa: CAGSSPTGSNTEAFF
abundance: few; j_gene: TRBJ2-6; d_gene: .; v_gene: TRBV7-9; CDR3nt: TGTGCCAGCAGCGCCACCTCTGGGGCCAACGTCCTGACTTTC; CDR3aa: CASSATSGANVLTF
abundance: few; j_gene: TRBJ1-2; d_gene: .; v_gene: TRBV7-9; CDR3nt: TGTGCCAGCAGCTTAGCGGCCGGACAGTCCTTCTATGGCTACACCTTC; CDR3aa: CASSLAAGQSFYGYTF
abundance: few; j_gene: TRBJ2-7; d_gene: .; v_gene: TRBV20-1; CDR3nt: TGCAGTGCTAGGAGACTAGGCTACGAGCAGTACTTC; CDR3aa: CSARRLGYEQYF
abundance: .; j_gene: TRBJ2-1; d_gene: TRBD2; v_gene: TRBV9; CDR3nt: TGTGCCAGCAGCTTTGGGGCTAGCGGAATCTACAATGAGCAGTTCTTC; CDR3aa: CASSFGASGIYNEQFF
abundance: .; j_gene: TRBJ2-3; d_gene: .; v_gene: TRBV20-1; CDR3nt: TGCAGTGCTAGAGAGGCTGGCAGGGAGGCAGATACGCAGTATTTT; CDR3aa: CSAREAGREADTQYF
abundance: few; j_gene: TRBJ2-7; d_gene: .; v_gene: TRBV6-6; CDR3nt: TGTGCCAGCAGTCTCACGCAATCCCGGTACGGCGAGCAGTACTTC; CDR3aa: CASSLTQSRYGEQYF
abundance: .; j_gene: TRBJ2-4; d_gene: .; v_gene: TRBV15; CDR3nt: TGTGCCACCAGCAGAGCGGCTGCGGGTAACATTCAGTACTTC; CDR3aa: CATSRAAAGNIQYF
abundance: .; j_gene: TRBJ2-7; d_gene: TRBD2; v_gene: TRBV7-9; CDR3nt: TGTGCCAGCGGCGGACTAGGAGGCGAGCAGTACTTC; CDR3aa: CASGGLGGEQYF
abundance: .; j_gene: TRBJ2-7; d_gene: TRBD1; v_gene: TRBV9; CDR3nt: TGTGCCAGCAGCGTAGGGGGACAGGGTTTCTCTCCCGAGCAGTACTTC; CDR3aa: CASSVGGQGFSPEQYF
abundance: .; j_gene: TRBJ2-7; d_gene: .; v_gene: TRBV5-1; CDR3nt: TGCGCCAGCAGCTCGGACGTGATTTACGAGCAGTACTTC; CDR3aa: CASSSDVIYEQYF
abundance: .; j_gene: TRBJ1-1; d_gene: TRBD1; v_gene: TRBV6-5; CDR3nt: TGTGCCAGCAGTTACTCACCGGGACAGCGGAACACTGAAGCTTTCTTT; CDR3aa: CASSYSPGQRNTEAFF
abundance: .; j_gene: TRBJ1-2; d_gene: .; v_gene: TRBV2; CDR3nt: TGTGCCATGCTAGCCTTACAGGGAGCAGATGGCTACACCTTC; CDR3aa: CAMLALQGADGYTF
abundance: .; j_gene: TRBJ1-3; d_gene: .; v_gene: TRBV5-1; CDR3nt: TGCGCCAGCAGCTTGGACCGCAGGGTCTCTGGAAACACCATATATTTT; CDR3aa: CASSLDRRVSGNTIYF
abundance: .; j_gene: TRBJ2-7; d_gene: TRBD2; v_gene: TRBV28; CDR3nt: TGTGCCAGCAGTTCTCAAGCGGGACGGGACGAGCAGTACTTC; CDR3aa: CASSSQAGRDEQYF
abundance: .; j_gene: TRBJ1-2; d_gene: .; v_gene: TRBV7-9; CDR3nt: TGTGCCAGCAGCTTAGTTACACCCAACTATGGCTACACCTTC; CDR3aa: CASSLVTPNYGYTF
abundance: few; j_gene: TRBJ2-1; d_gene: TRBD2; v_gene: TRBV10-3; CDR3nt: TGTGCCATCAGTGACCATAGCGGGAACTATGGTGAGCAGTTCTTC; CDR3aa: CAISDHSGNYGEQFF
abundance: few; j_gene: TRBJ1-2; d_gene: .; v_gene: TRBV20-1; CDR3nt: TGCAGTGCTAGGGCCTCACAGTGGAAAGGTGGCTACACCTTC; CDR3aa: CSARASQWKGGYTF